This T cell receptor (beta chain) was captured in a study of cytomegalovirus exposure and HLA in healthy donors. Study-wide context: A preliminary data release comprised around 85 million unique TCRs obtained from HLA-typed donors.

Study conclusions and caveats: Most TCR beta V segments were productive about 90% or about 30% of the time in an earlier analysis. Researchers reported in a later analysis that a missense DCLRE1C variant was tied to TCR beta V- and J-gene trimming.

PCR was performed using 60 Vbeta and 13 Jbeta primers. Data came from immunoSEQ multiplex PCR; TCRdb stores just in-frame clones and leaves some out. This sample has 90,000 to 140,000 clones, with over 80% found just once. The CDR3 loop spans 14 amino acids. Germline V gene lookup returns CDR1 MDHEN and CDR2 SYDVKM. Trimming at V came to 6 bases and at J to 8 bases, leaving 5 bases not matched to a gene. As concerns this clone: The antigen remains unidentified.

Sequenced material: PBMCs. V usage is TRBV28 and J usage is TRBJ2-1; 12 bases agree with TRBD1. The TCR sequence derives from a man younger than 30 in good health and CMV-seronegative. As DNA, the CDR3 is TGTGCCAGCAGCTTGGGGACAGGGGGCGATGAGCAGTTCTTC. Amino acids: CASSLGTGGDEQFF.